This record concerns one T cell receptor (beta chain) sequence. The PCR had 60 Vbeta and 13 Jbeta primers. Some clones are missing from TCRdb's copy, which holds only in-frame ones; the method was immunoSEQ multiplex PCR. The profile shows around 100,000 clones, over 65% of them singletons. This entry belongs to a study of cytomegalovirus exposure and HLA in healthy donors. There are 14 residues in the CDR3. Germline V gene sequence: CDR1 WSHSY, CDR2 SAAADI. The ends were cut back, 6 bases at V and 1 base at J, with 13 bases in the middle. This TCR derives from a woman aged 18 to 35 in good health and CMV-seronegative. The V call is TRBV10-2, the J call TRBJ2-7, with D maybe TRBD2 (6 bases). The sequenced material came from PBMCs. The CDR3 spells CASRSGTASYEQYF. CDR3 coding DNA: TGCGCCAGCAGGTCCGGGACTGCATCCTACGAGCAGTACTTC.